A selection of T cell receptor beta chains follows, all from one sample in a study of shared clonotypes between healthy human individuals. Some clones are missing from TCRdb's copy, which holds only in-frame ones; the method was immunoSEQ multiplex PCR. This table holds some 1,100,000 clones, 78% found once. The sequencing input was memory CD4+ T cells from PBMCs. The receptors derive from a man younger than 35 in good health. Some clones in this sample may be carry-over from other donors' samples. Each CDR3 is given with its conserved first and last residue. A D gene is named only where the DNA matches it firmly. A row's size may be missing; if present it is once, few, many or a size class.

>few|-|TRBJ2-1|TRBV7-9
CASSGERRSYNEQFF
TGTGCCAGCTCTGGGGAGCGGCGCTCCTACAATGAGCAGTTCTTC
>-|TRBD1|TRBJ1-4|TRBV28
CASQNFRDRGNEKLFF
TGTGCCAGCCAGAACTTCCGGGACAGAGGAAATGAAAAACTGTTTTTT
>-|TRBD1|TRBJ2-5|TRBV19
CASSIGQGAQETQYF
TGTGCCAGTAGTATCGGACAGGGGGCCCAAGAGACCCAGTACTTC
>-|TRBD2|TRBJ2-2|TRBV5-3
CARSQSGLAGTTNTGELFF
TGTGCCAGAAGCCAATCAGGACTAGCGGGGACTACGAACACCGGGGAGCTGTTTTTT
>few|TRBD1|TRBJ2-7|TRBV28
CASSFRGQGRWF
TGTGCCAGCAGTTTTAGGGGACAGGGTCGTTGGTTC
>-|TRBD1|TRBJ1-2|TRBV7-9
CASSTGTGARGYTF
TGTGCCAGCAGTACCGGGACAGGGGCTCGCGGCTACACCTTC
>medium-sized|TRBD1|TRBJ1-2|TRBV2
CASRNRGLLNYGYTF
TGTGCCAGCAGAAACAGGGGGCTCCTTAACTATGGCTACACCTTC
>few|-|TRBJ1-5|TRBV6-1
CASSETPGERQPQHF
TGTGCCAGCAGTGAAACTCCAGGGGAGCGTCAGCCCCAGCATTTT
>-|TRBD2|TRBJ2-2|TRBV9
CASSASGRANTGELFF
TGTGCCAGCAGCGCGAGCGGGAGGGCGAACACCGGGGAGCTGTTTTTT
>-|TRBD2|TRBJ2-5|TRBV7-9
CASSLGGTSGKETQYF
TGTGCCAGCAGCTTAGGGGGGACTAGCGGGAAAGAGACCCAGTACTTC
>-|TRBD2|TRBJ2-7|TRBV5-5
CASSQGLADPFYEQYF
TGTGCCAGCAGCCAGGGACTAGCGGACCCCTTTTACGAGCAGTACTTC
>-|-|TRBJ1-1|TRBV7-8
CASSLTFPNTEAFF
TGTGCCAGCAGCTTAACGTTCCCTAACACTGAAGCTTTCTTT
>once|-|TRBJ1-4|TRBV6-6
CASSYRDPNEKLFF
TGTGCCAGCAGTTACAGGGACCCAAATGAAAAACTGTTTTTT
>-|TRBD1|TRBJ1-1|TRBV6-1
CASSERDRGQAEAFF
TGTGCCAGCAGTGAACGGGACAGGGGGCAAGCTGAAGCTTTCTTT
>-|TRBD2|TRBJ2-7|TRBV4-2
CASSQAGLAREQYF
TGTGCCAGCAGCCAAGCGGGACTAGCTCGCGAGCAGTACTTC
>-|-|TRBJ1-5|TRBV5-5
CASSAHTVEPQHF
TGTGCCAGCAGCGCACATACCGTCGAGCCCCAGCATTTT
>-|-|TRBJ1-1|TRBV29-1
CSVEGTARNTEAFF
TGCAGCGTTGAGGGGACGGCCCGTAACACTGAAGCTTTCTTT
>-|-|TRBJ2-5|TRBV7-2
CASSFGRKETQYF
TGTGCCAGCAGCTTTGGGAGAAAAGAGACCCAGTACTTC
>-|-|TRBJ1-5|TRBV28
CASSSGDQPQHF
TGTGCCAGCAGTTCGGGTGATCAGCCCCAGCATTTT
>-|-|TRBJ2-1|TRBV9
CASGVSPDNEQFF
TGTGCCAGCGGGGTAAGCCCAGACAATGAGCAGTTCTTC
>-|-|TRBJ2-3|TRBV5-1
CASSLTRSTDTQYF
TGCGCCAGCAGCTTAACGCGGTCCACAGATACGCAGTATTTT
>-|-|TRBJ1-4|TRBV2
CASSPVVNEKLFF
TGTGCCAGCAGCCCGGTCGTTAATGAAAAACTGTTTTTT
>-|-|TRBJ2-7|TRBV18
CASSPYSGAEQYF
TGTGCCAGCTCACCGTATTCAGGGGCTGAGCAGTACTTC
>-|TRBD1|TRBJ1-2|TRBV28
CASGTNEQGRWRGYTF
TGTGCCAGCGGCACAAACGAACAGGGGAGGTGGCGAGGCTACACCTTC
>-|-|TRBJ2-5|TRBV18
CASSPGGQETQYF
TGTGCCAGCTCACCGGGAGGCCAAGAGACCCAGTACTTC
>-|-|TRBJ2-7|TRBV28
CASRLGLGEQYF
TGTGCCAGCAGATTGGGCCTAGGCGAGCAGTACTTC
>-|-|TRBJ2-1|TRBV15
CATSRGGILADEQFF
TGTGCCACCAGCAGAGGTGGAATCCTCGCCGATGAGCAGTTCTTC
>once|-|TRBJ2-7|TRBV9
CASSVEAGRQYF
TGTGCCAGCAGCGTAGAGGCGGGGAGGCAGTACTTC
>once|-|TRBJ2-1|TRBV11-3
CASSLANEQFF
TGTGCCAGCAGCTTAGCCAATGAGCAGTTCTTC
>-|-|TRBJ2-1|TRBV7-3
CASSLNLGEQFF
TGTGCCAGCAGCTTAAATTTGGGGGAGCAGTTCTTC
>few|-|TRBJ2-3|TRBV5-1
CASSLGAGTDTQYF
TGCGCCAGCAGCTTGGGCGCCGGCACAGATACGCAGTATTTT
>-|-|TRBJ2-3|TRBV5-1
CASSRVSGQSTDTQYF
TGCGCCAGCAGCCGAGTCTCGGGACAAAGCACAGATACGCAGTATTTT
>few|TRBD1|TRBJ2-5|TRBV5-1
CASSLARNRGQGEQYF
TGCGCCAGCAGCTTGGCCCGAAACAGGGGACAAGGGGAGCAGTACTTC
>-|TRBD1|TRBJ1-2|TRBV5-1
CASSPQRQGGGYTF
TGCGCCAGCAGTCCCCAGAGACAGGGGGGTGGCTACACCTTC
>-|-|TRBJ1-5|TRBV7-3
CASSLTLGGFTQPQHF
TGTGCCAGCAGCTTAACGTTGGGGGGATTCACCCAGCCCCAGCATTTT
>-|-|TRBJ1-5|TRBV6-1
CASSEYSNQPQHF
TGTGCCAGCAGTGAATATAGCAATCAGCCCCAGCATTTT
>few|-|TRBJ2-5|TRBV11-2
CASTSPGGSQETQYF
TGTGCCAGCACGTCCCCCGGCGGGTCCCAAGAGACCCAGTACTTC
>-|TRBD2|TRBJ2-7|TRBV4-3
CASSQILAGGYEQYF
TGCGCCAGCAGCCAAATACTAGCGGGAGGTTACGAGCAGTACTTC
>-|-|TRBJ2-7|TRBV28
CASTLSTYEQYF
TGTGCCAGCACCTTAAGTACCTACGAGCAGTACTTC
>-|TRBD1|TRBJ2-7|TRBV6-1
CASRGTVFAESEQYF
TGTGCCAGCAGGGGGACAGTCTTTGCGGAGTCCGAGCAGTACTTC
>-|-|TRBJ1-4|TRBV28
CASRASPGATNEKLFF
TGTGCCAGCAGAGCGTCCCCAGGGGCAACTAATGAAAAACTGTTTTTT
>-|TRBD1|TRBJ2-1|TRBV5-1
CASSLAAGTGGYNEQFF
TGCGCCAGCAGCTTGGCCGCAGGGACAGGGGGATACAATGAGCAGTTCTTC
>-|-|TRBJ2-5|TRBV5-1
CASSLVPGEETQYF
TGCGCCAGCAGCTTGGTGCCCGGTGAAGAGACCCAGTACTTC
>-|-|TRBJ2-5|TRBV2
CASNSMIQETQYF
TGTGCCAGCAACTCGATGATTCAAGAGACCCAGTACTTC
>many|-|TRBJ2-7|TRBV4-2
CASSQGTRTASEQYF
TGTGCCAGCAGCCAGGGGACCCGGACGGCCTCCGAGCAGTACTTC
>few|TRBD1|TRBJ2-3|TRBV27
CASTHRDRGPDTQYF
TGTGCCAGCACCCACCGGGACAGGGGCCCAGATACGCAGTATTTT
>-|TRBD2|TRBJ2-2|TRBV9
CASSGWTSGESNTGELFF
TGTGCCAGCAGCGGATGGACTAGCGGAGAATCGAACACCGGGGAGCTGTTTTTT
>once|TRBD1|TRBJ1-1|TRBV5-1
CASSLIINRGTEAFF
TGCGCCAGCAGCCTAATCATTAACAGGGGCACTGAAGCTTTCTTT
>-|-|TRBJ1-1|TRBV28
CASSYPRGPYTEAFF
TGTGCCAGCAGCTATCCCAGGGGACCGTACACTGAAGCTTTCTTT
>-|-|TRBJ2-1|TRBV5-6
CASSFITGNEQFF
TGTGCCAGCAGCTTTATCACTGGGAATGAGCAGTTCTTC
>-|-|TRBJ2-5|TRBV10-3
CAITPGAGETQYF
TGTGCCATCACCCCCGGGGCGGGAGAGACCCAGTACTTC
>-|TRBD2|TRBJ2-1|TRBV19
CASKGAGASYNEQFF
TGTGCCAGCAAGGGAGCGGGAGCTTCCTACAATGAGCAGTTCTTC
>-|TRBD1|TRBJ1-1|TRBV5-1
CASSSGQGGKAFF
TGCGCCAGCAGTTCAGGACAGGGGGGTAAAGCTTTCTTT
>-|TRBD1|TRBJ2-1|TRBV18
CASSPSGQGSREQFF
TGTGCCAGCTCACCCTCGGGACAGGGGTCACGGGAGCAGTTCTTC
>-|-|TRBJ2-2|TRBV28
CASSLSAPGELFF
TGTGCCAGCAGTTTATCGGCCCCCGGGGAGCTGTTTTTT
>-|-|TRBJ2-2|TRBV7-2
CASKAYRALNTGELFF
TGTGCCAGCAAGGCCTACAGGGCCCTGAACACCGGGGAGCTGTTTTTT
>-|TRBD2|TRBJ2-3|TRBV4-2
CASSQELGGGPTDTQYF
TGTGCCAGCAGCCAGGAACTCGGGGGGGGGCCCACAGATACGCAGTATTTT